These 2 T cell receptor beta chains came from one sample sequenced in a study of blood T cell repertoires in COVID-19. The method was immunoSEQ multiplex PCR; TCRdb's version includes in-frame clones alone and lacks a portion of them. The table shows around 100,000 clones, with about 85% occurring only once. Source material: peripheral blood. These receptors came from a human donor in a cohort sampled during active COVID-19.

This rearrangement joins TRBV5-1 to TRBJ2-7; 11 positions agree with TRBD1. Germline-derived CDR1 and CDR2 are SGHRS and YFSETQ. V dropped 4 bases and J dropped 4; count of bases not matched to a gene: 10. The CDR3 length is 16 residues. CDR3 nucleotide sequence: TGCGCCAGCAGCCTTACCTCCGGGACAGGGGGTTACGAGCAGTACTTC. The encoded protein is CASSLTSGTGGYEQYF.

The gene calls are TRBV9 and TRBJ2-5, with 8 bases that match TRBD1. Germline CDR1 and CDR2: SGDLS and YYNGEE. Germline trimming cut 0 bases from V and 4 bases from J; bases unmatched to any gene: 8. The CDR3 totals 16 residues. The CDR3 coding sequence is TGTGCCAGCAGCGTAGGGACAGGGACGGTCGGAGAGACCCAGTACTTC. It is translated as CASSVGTGTVGETQYF. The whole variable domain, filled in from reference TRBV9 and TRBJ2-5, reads DSGVTQTPKHLITATGQRVTLRCSPRSGDLSVYWYQQSLDQGLQFLIQYYNGEERAKGNILERFSAQQFPDLHSELNLSSLELGDSALYFCASSVGTGTVGETQYFGPGTRLLVL.